The clone carrying this T cell receptor beta chain was observed a few times. TCRdb re-called the reads with MiXCR, one entry per CDR3 protein. This table has roughly 760,000 distinct CDR3 sequences, roughly a third appearing once. V was trimmed by 3 bases and J by 5 bases, leaving 17 bases between them. Per the germline V gene, CDR1 is MDHEN and CDR2 is SYDVKM. This CDR3 has 16 amino acids. This record belongs to a study of T cell repertoires in cytomegalovirus infection. The sequenced sample consisted of PBMCs. This chain uses TRBV28 with TRBJ1-5, with a weak D call TRBD1 (6 bases). The sequence came from a human donor in good health (CMV status not recorded). Some clones in this sample may be carry-over from other donors' samples. The CDR3, as DNA: TGTGCCAGCAGTTTGGGGGGGGCGGGCGGTCATCAGCCCCAGCATTTT. Protein product: CASSLGGAGGHQPQHF.